In this sample, the clone carrying this TCR beta chain turned up many times. Its antigen remains unknown. At one boundary the junction diverges from the germline segment, which might be a read error. This sample is part of a study of neurological immune-mediated disorders. Every sequencing run returned over 200 million TCR-beta sequences, which were derived from 15-18 subjects. TCRdb re-called the 5' RACE reads with MiXCR, one entry per CDR3 protein. The table includes 70,000 to 90,000 distinct CDR3 sequences, roughly 4.7% detected once. Overall study results and limits: There was no clinical or MRI feature that was associated with the multiple sclerosis repertoire cluster.

The unsorted libraries originated from 2 million PBMCs kept at -80 C. The receptor was derived from a woman aged 25 to 39 with multiple sclerosis. Source material: PBMCs.

The CDR3 DNA is TGTGGATGGGCTATCGGCGGGATAGAGGAAGACTCCTACGAGCAGTACTTC. Protein sequence: CGWAIGGIEEDSYEQYF. V gene TRBV20-1 combines with J gene TRBJ2-7; possible D gene TRBD2, 6 bases. This CDR3 comprises 17 residues. Germline V lookup: CDR1 DFQATT, CDR2 SNEGSKA (reference sequence).